This TCR beta chain was found in a study of T cells of healthy individuals. TCRdb redid the calling of the 5' RACE reads with MiXCR, one entry per CDR3 protein. The sample holds 60,000 to 70,000 distinct CDR3 sequences, about 17% seen once. J lost 2 bases, V lost 4 bases, and 7 bases had no gene match. This CDR3 region has 15 residues. CDR1 is LNHDA and CDR2 is SQIVND in the germline V gene (reference sequence). The receptor comes from a human donor in good health. The gene calls are TRBV19 and TRBJ2-5; 7 nucleotides agree with TRBD1. The CDR3: CASSTLRDRQETQYF. The CDR3 DNA reads TGTGCCAGTAGTACCCTCCGGGACAGACAAGAGACCCAGTACTTC.